This T cell receptor (beta chain) is from a study of blood T cell repertoires in COVID-19. Study at large: Samples came from the United States, Italy and Spain, spanning acute and convalescent COVID-19.

Under the authors' procedure: Using reference gene primer amplification, nucleated cell counts were estimated. TCRdb keeps only in-frame clones here, not all; method: immunoSEQ multiplex PCR. Clone size and V and J calls were adopted from that table, with D and trimming inferred from the DNA. The data contain over 100,000 clones, 81% of them singletons. V shed 4 bases and J shed 6 bases, with 13 bases lying between them. Per the germline V gene, CDR1 is KGHSH and CDR2 is LQKENI. The CDR3 contains 13 residues. The sequence was collected from a human donor in a cohort sampled during active COVID-19. This chain joins TRBV18 and TRBJ2-7, with a tentative D call TRBD1 (5 bases). Sequencing was carried out using peripheral blood. CDR3 nucleotide sequence: TGTGCCAGCTCACAGGGGTGGGTTGGCGAGCAGTACTTC. Protein product: CASSQGWVGEQYF.